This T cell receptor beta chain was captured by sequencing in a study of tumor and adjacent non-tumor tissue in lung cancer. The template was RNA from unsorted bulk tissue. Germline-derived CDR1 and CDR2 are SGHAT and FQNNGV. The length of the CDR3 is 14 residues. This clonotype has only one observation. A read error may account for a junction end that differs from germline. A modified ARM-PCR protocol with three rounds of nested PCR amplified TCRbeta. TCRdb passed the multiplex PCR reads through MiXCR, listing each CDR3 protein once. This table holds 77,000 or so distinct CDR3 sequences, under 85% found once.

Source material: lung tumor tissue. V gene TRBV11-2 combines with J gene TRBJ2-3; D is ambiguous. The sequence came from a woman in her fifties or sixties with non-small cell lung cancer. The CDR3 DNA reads TGTACCAGCAGCTTAAATGTGGTAGCAGATACGCAGTATTTT. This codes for CTSSLNVVADTQYF.